This is a list of T cell receptor beta chains from one sample in a study of T-cell memory formation after mild COVID-19. TCRdb processed the 5' RACE reads anew with MiXCR; each CDR3 protein has one entry. The table records approximately 500,000 distinct CDR3 sequences, roughly 25% of them present only once. The sequenced sample was PBMCs or a T cell subset sorted from them (not recorded which). These receptors were obtained from an adult woman who had mild COVID-19 (a few samples of this study predate the infection). Cell type and time point are not known. Both conserved end residues are part of each CDR3. A D gene is named only where the DNA matches it firmly. Part of the rows lack a size; the others show once, few, many or a class for expanded clones.

CDR3aa: CASSSTIRTASTDTQYF
CDR3nt: TGTGCCAGCAGCTCTACCATCAGGACAGCTAGCACAGATACGCAGTATTTT
j_gene: TRBJ2-3
d_gene: -
abundance: -
v_gene: TRBV7-2

CDR3aa: CSAVRDASSYEQYF
CDR3nt: TGCAGTGCTGTCCGGGACGCGAGCTCCTACGAGCAGTACTTC
j_gene: TRBJ2-7
d_gene: -
abundance: -
v_gene: TRBV20-1

CDR3aa: CASTGLAGEETQYF
CDR3nt: TGTGCCAGCACTGGACTAGCGGGAGAAGAGACCCAGTACTTC
j_gene: TRBJ2-5
d_gene: TRBD2
abundance: -
v_gene: TRBV7-9

CDR3aa: CASSQLHRGMLYEQYF
CDR3nt: TGTGCCAGCAGTCAATTACACAGGGGAATGCTCTACGAGCAGTACTTC
j_gene: TRBJ2-7
d_gene: TRBD1
abundance: -
v_gene: TRBV28

CDR3aa: CASSYDVPSGNTIYF
CDR3nt: TGCGCCAGCAGCTATGACGTCCCCTCTGGAAACACCATATATTTT
j_gene: TRBJ1-3
d_gene: -
abundance: few
v_gene: TRBV5-1

CDR3aa: CASSSLRGYEQYF
CDR3nt: TGTGCCAGCAGCTCCCTCCGGGGTTACGAGCAGTACTTC
j_gene: TRBJ2-7
d_gene: -
abundance: -
v_gene: TRBV11-2

CDR3aa: CATSGGLLTGELFF
CDR3nt: TGTGCCACCAGCGGGGGACTACTCACCGGGGAGCTGTTTTTT
j_gene: TRBJ2-2
d_gene: TRBD2
abundance: -
v_gene: TRBV24-1

CDR3aa: CASSLARTGGGWDEQFF
CDR3nt: TGTGCCAGCAGCTTGGCAAGGACAGGGGGCGGATGGGATGAGCAGTTCTTC
j_gene: TRBJ2-1
d_gene: TRBD1
abundance: -
v_gene: TRBV5-5

CDR3aa: CASSFSSDRLNQPQHF
CDR3nt: TGTGCCAGCAGTTTTAGTTCCGACAGACTTAATCAGCCCCAGCATTTT
j_gene: TRBJ1-5
d_gene: -
abundance: few
v_gene: TRBV27

CDR3aa: CASSAAWTGVGQNIQYF
CDR3nt: TGTGCCAGCAGTGCAGCCTGGACAGGGGTTGGGCAAAACATTCAGTACTTC
j_gene: TRBJ2-4
d_gene: TRBD1
abundance: -
v_gene: TRBV6-1

CDR3aa: CASSDTGAGGPRYEQYF
CDR3nt: TGTGCCAGCAGTGATACAGGAGCGGGGGGTCCTAGGTACGAGCAGTACTTC
j_gene: TRBJ2-7
d_gene: TRBD2
abundance: -
v_gene: TRBV25-1

CDR3aa: CASSLPGSTDTQYF
CDR3nt: TGCGCCAGCAGCTTGCCGGGGAGCACAGATACGCAGTATTTT
j_gene: TRBJ2-3
d_gene: -
abundance: many
v_gene: TRBV5-1

CDR3aa: CATHDYSGNTIYF
CDR3nt: TGTGCCACGCACGACTACTCTGGAAACACCATATATTTT
j_gene: TRBJ1-3
d_gene: -
abundance: -
v_gene: TRBV12-3/TRBV12-4

CDR3aa: CATSRATSGSVLTF
CDR3nt: TGTGCCACCAGCAGAGCTACTAGCGGGTCAGTCCTGACTTTC
j_gene: TRBJ2-6
d_gene: TRBD2
abundance: few
v_gene: TRBV15

CDR3aa: CASSGKRPSGYYEQYF
CDR3nt: TGTGCCAGCAGCGGAAAGAGGCCTAGCGGGTATTACGAGCAGTACTTC
j_gene: TRBJ2-7
d_gene: TRBD2
abundance: -
v_gene: TRBV7-9

CDR3aa: CASRRQGPIEQYF
CDR3nt: TGTGCCAGCAGAAGACAGGGGCCAATCGAGCAGTACTTC
j_gene: TRBJ2-7
d_gene: TRBD1
abundance: few
v_gene: TRBV6-4

CDR3aa: CASSQVSGTPNNEQFF
CDR3nt: TGTGCCAGCAGCCAAGTGTCCGGGACCCCTAACAATGAGCAGTTCTTC
j_gene: TRBJ2-1
d_gene: -
abundance: few
v_gene: TRBV3-1

CDR3aa: CASSYRGKWNEQFF
CDR3nt: TGTGCCAGCAGTTATCGCGGGAAATGGAATGAGCAGTTCTTC
j_gene: TRBJ2-1
d_gene: -
abundance: -
v_gene: TRBV6-5

CDR3aa: CASSQDTSGEQYF
CDR3nt: TGCGCCAGCAGCCAAGATACTAGCGGCGAGCAGTACTTC
j_gene: TRBJ2-7
d_gene: TRBD2
abundance: few
v_gene: TRBV4-3

CDR3aa: CASSQDWAQETQYF
CDR3nt: TGTGCCAGCAGCCAAGATTGGGCCCAAGAGACCCAGTACTTC
j_gene: TRBJ2-5
d_gene: -
abundance: few
v_gene: TRBV4-2

CDR3aa: CASSSGGGNNEQFF
CDR3nt: TGCGCCAGCAGCTCGGGGGGAGGGAACAATGAGCAGTTCTTC
j_gene: TRBJ2-1
d_gene: TRBD2
abundance: few
v_gene: TRBV5-1

CDR3aa: CASSLSGRGVGVSYEQYF
CDR3nt: TGTGCCAGCAGTTTATCGGGTAGGGGGGTTGGGGTTTCCTACGAGCAGTACTTC
j_gene: TRBJ2-7
d_gene: -
abundance: -
v_gene: TRBV27

CDR3aa: CASSWVANTEAFF
CDR3nt: TGCGCCAGCAGCTGGGTGGCTAACACTGAAGCTTTCTTT
j_gene: TRBJ1-1
d_gene: -
abundance: -
v_gene: TRBV5-1

CDR3aa: CSAYQGQGAKNIQYF
CDR3nt: TGCAGTGCTTATCAGGGACAGGGTGCCAAAAACATTCAGTACTTC
j_gene: TRBJ2-4
d_gene: TRBD1
abundance: few
v_gene: TRBV20-1

CDR3aa: CSARDITSGEINEQFF
CDR3nt: TGCAGTGCTAGAGATATAACCAGCGGGGAAATAAATGAGCAGTTCTTC
j_gene: TRBJ2-1
d_gene: TRBD2
abundance: -
v_gene: TRBV20-1

CDR3aa: CAISDRLASRLSSYEQYF
CDR3nt: TGTGCCATCAGTGATCGTCTAGCGTCCCGACTAAGCTCCTACGAGCAGTACTTC
j_gene: TRBJ2-7
d_gene: -
abundance: once
v_gene: TRBV10-3

CDR3aa: CASSTTSPQETQYF
CDR3nt: TGCGCCAGCAGCACGACTAGCCCCCAAGAGACCCAGTACTTC
j_gene: TRBJ2-5
d_gene: TRBD2
abundance: -
v_gene: TRBV5-1

CDR3aa: CASSQYRAWDYNEQFF
CDR3nt: TGTGCCAGCAGCCAATACCGAGCTTGGGACTACAATGAGCAGTTCTTC
j_gene: TRBJ2-1
d_gene: -
abundance: -
v_gene: TRBV3-1

CDR3aa: CSVDRTSGSNEQFF
CDR3nt: TGCAGCGTTGACAGGACTAGCGGGAGCAATGAGCAGTTCTTC
j_gene: TRBJ2-1
d_gene: TRBD2
abundance: few
v_gene: TRBV29-1

CDR3aa: CAGSPERYNEQFF
CDR3nt: TGTGCCGGTTCCCCGGAGCGTTACAATGAGCAGTTCTTC
j_gene: TRBJ2-1
d_gene: -
abundance: few
v_gene: TRBV12-3/TRBV12-4

CDR3aa: CATSDVDRDEQYF
CDR3nt: TGTGCCACCAGTGATGTGGACAGGGACGAGCAGTACTTC
j_gene: TRBJ2-7
d_gene: TRBD1
abundance: few
v_gene: TRBV24-1

CDR3aa: CASSSSGRARIGELFF
CDR3nt: TGTGCCAGCAGCTCAAGCGGGAGGGCCAGGATCGGGGAGCTGTTTTTT
j_gene: TRBJ2-2
d_gene: TRBD2
abundance: -
v_gene: TRBV7-3

CDR3aa: CASSAGTGVTTDTQYF
CDR3nt: TGTGCCAGCAGCGCCGGGACAGGGGTGACCACAGATACGCAGTATTTT
j_gene: TRBJ2-3
d_gene: TRBD1
abundance: -
v_gene: TRBV9

CDR3aa: CASSPSAGGLRTQYF
CDR3nt: TGTGCCAGCAGCCCTAGCGCGGGGGGCCTCCGTACGCAGTATTTT
j_gene: TRBJ2-3
d_gene: TRBD2
abundance: few
v_gene: TRBV7-3

CDR3aa: CASTLAGGPGELFF
CDR3nt: TGTGCCAGCACCTTAGCGGGAGGGCCAGGGGAGCTGTTTTTT
j_gene: TRBJ2-2
d_gene: TRBD2
abundance: -
v_gene: TRBV12-3/TRBV12-4

CDR3aa: CASSEFGQGEETQYF
CDR3nt: TGTGCCAGCAGTGAATTTGGACAGGGCGAAGAGACCCAGTACTTC
j_gene: TRBJ2-5
d_gene: TRBD1
abundance: -
v_gene: TRBV6-5

CDR3aa: CSVEGLGETQYF
CDR3nt: TGCAGCGTTGAAGGACTGGGGGAGACCCAGTACTTC
j_gene: TRBJ2-5
d_gene: -
abundance: -
v_gene: TRBV29-1

CDR3aa: CASSPTGGNEKLFF
CDR3nt: TGTGCCAGCAGTCCGACAGGGGGGAATGAAAAACTGTTTTTT
j_gene: TRBJ1-4
d_gene: TRBD1
abundance: -
v_gene: TRBV12-3/TRBV12-4

CDR3aa: CASLYHPGVNSPLHF
CDR3nt: TGTGCCAGCCTATACCACCCAGGGGTTAATTCACCCCTCCACTTT
j_gene: TRBJ1-6
d_gene: -
abundance: -
v_gene: TRBV2

CDR3aa: CASSIHPYEQYF
CDR3nt: TGCGCCAGCAGTATACATCCCTACGAGCAGTACTTC
j_gene: TRBJ2-7
d_gene: -
abundance: -
v_gene: TRBV10-2

CDR3aa: CASSSRLAGGPNNEQFF
CDR3nt: TGTGCCAGCAGCTCCCGACTAGCGGGGGGACCTAACAATGAGCAGTTCTTC
j_gene: TRBJ2-1
d_gene: TRBD2
abundance: -
v_gene: TRBV9

CDR3aa: CSAPGPSGGYEQYF
CDR3nt: TGCAGTGCTCCGGGGCCTAGCGGGGGATACGAGCAGTACTTC
j_gene: TRBJ2-7
d_gene: TRBD2
abundance: -
v_gene: TRBV20-1

CDR3aa: CASGGGADLRQYF
CDR3nt: TGTGCCAGCGGGGGGGGGGCAGACCTTCGACAGTACTTC
j_gene: TRBJ2-7
d_gene: -
abundance: few
v_gene: TRBV12-3/TRBV12-4

CDR3aa: CASRARGLNEQFF
CDR3nt: TGTGCCAGCAGAGCCAGGGGCCTCAATGAGCAGTTCTTC
j_gene: TRBJ2-1
d_gene: -
abundance: few
v_gene: TRBV12-3/TRBV12-4

CDR3aa: CASSLGRGFYGSMNTEAFF
CDR3nt: TGCGCCAGCAGCCTAGGGAGAGGGTTTTATGGGTCTATGAACACTGAAGCTTTCTTT
j_gene: TRBJ1-1
d_gene: -
abundance: few
v_gene: TRBV5-1

CDR3aa: CASSLRRVDEQFF
CDR3nt: TGTGCCAGCAGCCTTCGTCGGGTTGATGAGCAGTTCTTC
j_gene: TRBJ2-1
d_gene: -
abundance: once
v_gene: TRBV6-6